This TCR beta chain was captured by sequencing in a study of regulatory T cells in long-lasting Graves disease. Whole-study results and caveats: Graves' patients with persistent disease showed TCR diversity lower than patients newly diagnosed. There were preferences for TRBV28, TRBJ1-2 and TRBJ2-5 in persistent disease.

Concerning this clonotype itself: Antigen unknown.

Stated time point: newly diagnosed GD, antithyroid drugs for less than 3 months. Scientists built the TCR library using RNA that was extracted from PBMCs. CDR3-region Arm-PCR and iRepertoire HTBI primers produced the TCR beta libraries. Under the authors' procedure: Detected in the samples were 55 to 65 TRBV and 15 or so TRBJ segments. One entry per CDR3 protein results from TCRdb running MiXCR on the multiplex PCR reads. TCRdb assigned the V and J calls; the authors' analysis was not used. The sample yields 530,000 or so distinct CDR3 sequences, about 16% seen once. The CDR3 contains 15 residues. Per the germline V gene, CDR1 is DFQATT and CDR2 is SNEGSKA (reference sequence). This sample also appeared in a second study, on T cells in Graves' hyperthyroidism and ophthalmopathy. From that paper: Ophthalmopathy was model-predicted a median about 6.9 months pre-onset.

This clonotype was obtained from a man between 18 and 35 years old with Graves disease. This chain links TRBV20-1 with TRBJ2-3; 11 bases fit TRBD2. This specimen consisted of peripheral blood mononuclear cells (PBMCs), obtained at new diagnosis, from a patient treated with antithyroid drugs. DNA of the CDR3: TGCAGCTCCTCCGGGACTAGCGGTTCCACAGATACGCAGTATTTT. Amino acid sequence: CSSSGTSGSTDTQYF.